This TCR beta chain was recorded in a study of cytomegalovirus exposure and HLA in healthy donors. Regarding the study as a whole: It was 150 to 200 TCR beta chains that were listed as cytomegalovirus-associated. Previously analyzed data showed that most TCR beta V segments were productive at a frequency of about 90% or about 30%. An ancestry cluster, one associated with Asian ancestry, reportedly showed fewer N-insertions than the roughly 610-donor mean in a later analysis.

The germline V gene has CDR1 SGHTA and CDR2 FQGNSA. With V trimmed by 1 base and J by 7 bases, 3 bases remained unmatched. This CDR3 is built from 13 residues. As concerns this clone: As yet, its antigen is unknown.

The PCR had 60 Vbeta and 13 Jbeta primers. Assay used: immunoSEQ multiplex PCR; TCRdb lists only in-frame clones, some missing. There are more than 200,000 clones in the sample; roughly 79% occur only once, and 1.5% to 2% lies in the top ten. The sequence was obtained from a man between 18 and 35 years old in good health and CMV-seronegative. The V gene is TRBV7-2, the J gene TRBJ1-1; TRBD1 matches at 7 bases. The specimen was PBMCs. The CDR3 sequence is CASSLGGGVEAFF. The CDR3 nucleotides are TGTGCCAGCAGCTTAGGAGGGGGCGTTGAAGCTTTCTTT.